This TCR beta chain stems from a study of PD-1 blockade in classical Hodgkin lymphoma. General study findings and limits: Significantly greater TCR diversity emerged by C4D1 in CD4+ cells but not CD8+ cells. Diminished baseline TCR diversity has been reported in newly diagnosed patients relative to healthy donors.

CDR1 is SGHDT and CDR2 is YYEEEE in the germline V gene. CDR3 length: 15 residues. The trim removed 0 bases at V and 8 bases at J, leaving 5 bases unmatched. Profiling relied on immunoSEQ multiplex PCR, and the TCRdb table lists in-frame clones only, not all of them. The sample shows 20,000 or so clones, over 65% of them seen only once. No patient escaped relapse after autologous stem cell transplantation, and brentuximab vedotin exposure varied. Regarding this clone: What it binds is unknown.

Sequenced material: peripheral blood mononuclear cells (PBMCs), taken before the second cycle of nivolumab. The chain is built from TRBV5-6 and TRBJ2-4; 10 nucleotides line up with TRBD2. The sequence was collected from a human donor with classical Hodgkin lymphoma. The CDR3 here is CASSLAQAGGDIQYF. DNA of the CDR3: TGTGCCAGCAGCTTGGCCCAAGCGGGAGGGGACATTCAGTACTTC.